The 12 T cell receptor beta chains reported below all come from one sample, sequenced in a study of cytomegalovirus exposure and HLA in healthy donors. PCR amplification relied on 60 Vbeta primers (plus 13 Jbeta primers). Data came from immunoSEQ multiplex PCR; TCRdb stores just in-frame clones and leaves some out. In the table there are 150,000 to 200,000 clones, around 80% of which are singletons. Sequencing used PBMCs. These receptors all stem from a young man in good health and CMV-seropositive.

The CDR3 region has the DNA TGCGCCAGCAGCCAAGAAGGCGGGGGGTCACACAATGAGCAGTTCTTC. Its translation: CASSQEGGGSHNEQFF. The chain joins TRBV4-1 to TRBJ2-1, with 8 bases matching TRBD2. Germline V gene data show CDR1 as MGHRA and CDR2 as YSYEKL. Trimming removed 0 bases from V and 5 bases from J; junction bases left unmatched: 6. The CDR3 consists of 16 residues.

V usage is TRBV27 and J usage is TRBJ2-5; TRBD2 matches 10 bases. The CDR3 sequence is 14 residues long. V lost 5 bases to trimming and J lost 5 bases; unmatched junction nucleotides: 5. Looked up from germline, CDR1 is MNHEY and CDR2 is SMNVEV (reference sequence). In DNA form, the CDR3 reads TGTGCCAGCAGTCCCCTAGCGGGAGTTGAGACCCAGTACTTC. It is translated as CASSPLAGVETQYF.

The rearrangement links TRBV5-1 to TRBJ2-5; 8 bases are a match to TRBD1. There are 14 residues in the CDR3. Germline V CDR1 and CDR2: SGHRS, YFSETQ. V dropped 5 bases and J dropped 3; count of bases not matched to a gene: 6. The CDR3 loop is CASSPGTGEETQYF. CDR3 nucleotides: TGCGCCAGCAGTCCCGGGACAGGTGAAGAGACCCAGTACTTC.

This clone occurred once. J is TRBJ2-7 and V is TRBV6-1, with 9 bases aligning to TRBD1. Trimming cost V 5 bases and J 3 bases; bases outside gene matches: 5. Germline V gene sequence: CDR1 MNHNS, CDR2 SASEGT. This CDR3 has 14 amino acids. CDR3 residues: CASSTDRGSYEQYF. CDR3 nucleotide sequence: TGTGCCAGCAGTACGGACAGGGGAAGCTACGAGCAGTACTTC.

This clone was seen a handful of times. The J gene is TRBJ2-3, the V gene TRBV7-2; 10 nucleotides align to TRBD1. Trimming at V came to 5 bases and at J to 8 bases, leaving 10 bases not matched to a gene. This CDR3 has 15 residues. The V gene's germline CDR1 is SGHTA and CDR2 FQGNSA. CDR3 nucleotides: TGTGCCAGCAGCCCCGGGACAGGGGAAGTTAGTACGCAGTATTTT. This codes for CASSPGTGEVSTQYF.

This chain connects TRBV5-4 to TRBJ1-5; 8 nucleotides match TRBD1. With V trimmed by 0 bases and J by 9 bases, 11 bases remained unmatched. Germline V gene lookup returns CDR1 SGHNT and CDR2 YYREEE (reference sequence). The CDR3 spans 16 residues. This CDR3 is CASSLGGIRGRGPQHF. The CDR3 DNA reads as TGTGCCAGCAGCTTGGGAGGCATCAGGGGGCGGGGGCCCCAGCATTTT.

The V gene is TRBV7-6, the J gene TRBJ1-1; TRBD1 matches 7 bases. Germline V gene sequence: CDR1 SGHVS, CDR2 FNYEAQ. This CDR3 region has 15 residues. V trimming: 6 bases; J trimming: 2 bases; junction bases outside the gene matches: 9. Here the CDR3 reads CASRKIQGTNTEAFF. The CDR3 DNA is TGTGCCAGCAGGAAAATACAGGGGACTAACACTGAAGCTTTCTTT.

This clone appeared once. The V gene is TRBV30, the J gene TRBJ1-1; tentatively, D is TRBD1 (6 bases). This CDR3 comprises 13 residues. The germline CDR1 and CDR2 sequences are GTSNPN and SVGIG (reference sequence). Trimming pared 3 bases from V and 1 base from J, leaving 9 bases between. CDR3 sequence reads: CAWSGQSNTEAFF. As DNA, the CDR3 is TGTGCCTGGAGCGGACAGTCGAACACTGAAGCTTTCTTT.

The J gene is TRBJ1-1, the V gene TRBV21-1; TRBD1, as called in the table, went unchecked against the DNA. TRBV21-1 counts as a pseudogene. The CDR3 sequence is 18 residues long. For the CDR3, the DNA is TGTGCCAGCAGCAAATGTAAACAGGTGGCCCTCATGAACACTGAAGCTTTCTTT. This gives the protein CASSKCKQVALMNTEAFF.

The V call is TRBV7-9, the J call TRBJ2-1; 9 bases align to TRBD2. The J segment lost 3 bases and the V segment lost 2 bases, leaving 8 bases of the junction unmatched. The CDR3 spans 17 residues. Germline CDR1 and CDR2: SEHNR and FQNEAQ (reference sequence). CDR3 in amino acids: CASSLSFLAGSYNEQFF. CDR3 nucleotide sequence: TGTGCCAGCAGCTTATCTTTCCTAGCGGGAAGCTACAATGAGCAGTTCTTC.

The J gene is TRBJ2-3, the V gene TRBV13, with 9 bases aligning to TRBD2. The germline CDR1 and CDR2 sequences are PRHDT and FYEKMQ (reference sequence). V shed 6 bases and J 4 bases; nucleotides not matched to a gene: 11. This CDR3 is built from 16 residues. The CDR3 region has the DNA TGTGCCAGCAGTCCGGGCGCGGGGGGGCCCCCAGATACGCAGTATTTT. It is translated as CASSPGAGGPPDTQYF.

The rearrangement links TRBV4-2 to TRBJ1-2; maybe TRBD1 (6 bases). Trimming left V 3 bases short and J 7 bases short, with 15 bases between. CDR3 size: 14 residues. The germline CDR1 and CDR2 sequences are LGHNA and YNFKEQ. The CDR3 bases are TGTGCCAGCAGCCAGACCAGGGGACGGCCTGGCTACACCTTC. It is translated as CASSQTRGRPGYTF.